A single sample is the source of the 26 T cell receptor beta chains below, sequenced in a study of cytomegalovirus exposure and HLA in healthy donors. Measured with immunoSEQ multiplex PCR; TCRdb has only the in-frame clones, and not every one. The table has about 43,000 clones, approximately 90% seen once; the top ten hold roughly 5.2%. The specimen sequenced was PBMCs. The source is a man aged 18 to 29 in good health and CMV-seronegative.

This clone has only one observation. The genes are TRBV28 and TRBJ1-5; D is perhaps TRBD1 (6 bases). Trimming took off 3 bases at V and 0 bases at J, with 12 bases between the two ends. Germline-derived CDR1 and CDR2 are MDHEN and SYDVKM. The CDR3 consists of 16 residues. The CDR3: CASSFHRAYSNQPQHF. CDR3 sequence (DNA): TGTGCCAGCAGTTTCCACAGGGCCTATAGCAATCAGCCCCAGCATTTT.

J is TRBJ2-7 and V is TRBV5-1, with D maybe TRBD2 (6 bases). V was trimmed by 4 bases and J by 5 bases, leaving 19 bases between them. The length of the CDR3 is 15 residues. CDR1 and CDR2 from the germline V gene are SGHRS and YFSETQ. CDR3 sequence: CASSTGTVAQNEQYF. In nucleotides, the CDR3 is TGCGCCAGCAGCACGGGGACTGTGGCCCAGAACGAGCAGTACTTC.

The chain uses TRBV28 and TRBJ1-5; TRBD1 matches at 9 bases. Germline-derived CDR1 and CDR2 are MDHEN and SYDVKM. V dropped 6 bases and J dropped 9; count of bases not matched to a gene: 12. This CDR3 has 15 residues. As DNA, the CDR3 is TGTGCCAGCAGCCCGGGACAGGGTGAGTCTGGGCCCCAGCATTTT. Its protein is CASSPGQGESGPQHF.

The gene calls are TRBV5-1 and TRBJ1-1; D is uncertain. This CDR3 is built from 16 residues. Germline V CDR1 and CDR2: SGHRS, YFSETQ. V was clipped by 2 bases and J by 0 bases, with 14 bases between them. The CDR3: CASSFYLDKVNTEAFF. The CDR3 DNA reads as TGCGCCAGCAGCTTCTATCTCGACAAAGTGAACACTGAAGCTTTCTTT.

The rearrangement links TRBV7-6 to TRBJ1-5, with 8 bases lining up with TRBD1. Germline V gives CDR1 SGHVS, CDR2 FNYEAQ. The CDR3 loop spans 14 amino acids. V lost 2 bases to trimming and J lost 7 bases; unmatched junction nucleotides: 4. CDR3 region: CASSLQGAGQPQHF. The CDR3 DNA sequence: TGTGCCAGCAGCTTACAGGGGGCCGGACAGCCCCAGCATTTT.

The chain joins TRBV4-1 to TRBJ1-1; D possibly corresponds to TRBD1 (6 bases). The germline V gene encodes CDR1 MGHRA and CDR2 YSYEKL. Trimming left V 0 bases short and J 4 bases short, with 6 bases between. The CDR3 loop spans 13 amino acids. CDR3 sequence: CASSQEGATEAFF. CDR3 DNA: TGCGCCAGCAGCCAAGAGGGGGCCACTGAAGCTTTCTTT.

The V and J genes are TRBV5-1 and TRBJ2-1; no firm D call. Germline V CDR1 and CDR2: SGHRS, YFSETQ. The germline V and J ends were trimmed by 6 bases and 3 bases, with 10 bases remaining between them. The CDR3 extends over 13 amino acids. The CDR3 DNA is TGCGCCAGCACCAACCCTAGCTACAATGAGCAGTTCTTC. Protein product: CASTNPSYNEQFF.

CDR3 amino acids: CASSVDGRGRTEAFF. For the CDR3, the DNA is TGTGCCAGCAGCGTAGATGGCAGGGGGCGGACTGAAGCTTTCTTT. V gene TRBV9 combines with J gene TRBJ1-1, with TRBD1 identical over 8 bases. This CDR3 has 15 amino acids. Germline CDR1 reads SGDLS; CDR2 reads YYNGEE. Losses at the gene ends were 0 bases for V and 5 bases for J; bases not matched to a gene: 6.

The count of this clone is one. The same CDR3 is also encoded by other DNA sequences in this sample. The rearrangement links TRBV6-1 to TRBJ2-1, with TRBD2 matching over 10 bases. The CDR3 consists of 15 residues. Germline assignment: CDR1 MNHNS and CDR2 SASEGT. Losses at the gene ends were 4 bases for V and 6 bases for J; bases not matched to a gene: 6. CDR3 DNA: TGTGCCAGCAGTGCACGGACTAGCGGTCTCAATGAGCAGTTCTTC. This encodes CASSARTSGLNEQFF.

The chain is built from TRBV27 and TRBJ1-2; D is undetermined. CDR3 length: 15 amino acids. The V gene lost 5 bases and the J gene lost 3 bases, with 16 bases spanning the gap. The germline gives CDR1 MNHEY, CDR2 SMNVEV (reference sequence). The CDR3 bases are TGTGCCAGCAGTGGTTGGGTGGGCGCCCACTATGGCTACACCTTC. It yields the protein CASSGWVGAHYGYTF.

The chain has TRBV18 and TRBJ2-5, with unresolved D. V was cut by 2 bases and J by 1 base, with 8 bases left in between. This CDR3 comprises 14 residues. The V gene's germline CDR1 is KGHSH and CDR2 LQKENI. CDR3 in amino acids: CASSPWPFQETQYF. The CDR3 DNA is TGTGCCAGCTCACCATGGCCATTCCAAGAGACCCAGTACTTC.

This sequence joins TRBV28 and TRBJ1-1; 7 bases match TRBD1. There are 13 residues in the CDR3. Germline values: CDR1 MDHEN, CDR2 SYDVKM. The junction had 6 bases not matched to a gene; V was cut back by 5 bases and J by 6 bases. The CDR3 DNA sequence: TGTGCCAGCAGTCCTAGGGGGCCTCCTGAAGCTTTCTTT. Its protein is CASSPRGPPEAFF.

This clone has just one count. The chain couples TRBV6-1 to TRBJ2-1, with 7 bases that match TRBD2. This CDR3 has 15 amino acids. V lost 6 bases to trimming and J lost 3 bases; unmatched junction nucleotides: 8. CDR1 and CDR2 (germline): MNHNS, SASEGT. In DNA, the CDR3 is TGTGCCAGCAGAATCGGGACTACCGACTACAATGAGCAGTTCTTC. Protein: CASRIGTTDYNEQFF.

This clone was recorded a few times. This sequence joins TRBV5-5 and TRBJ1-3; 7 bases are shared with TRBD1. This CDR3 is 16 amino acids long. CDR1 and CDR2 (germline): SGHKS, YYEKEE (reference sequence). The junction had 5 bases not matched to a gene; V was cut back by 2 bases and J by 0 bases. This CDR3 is CASSLPGQTSGNTIYF. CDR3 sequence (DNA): TGTGCCAGCAGCTTACCGGGACAGACCTCTGGAAACACCATATATTTT.

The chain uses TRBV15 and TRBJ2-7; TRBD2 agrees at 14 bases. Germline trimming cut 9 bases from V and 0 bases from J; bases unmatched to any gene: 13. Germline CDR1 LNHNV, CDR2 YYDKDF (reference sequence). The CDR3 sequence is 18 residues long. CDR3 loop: CATFFPGLAGVSSYEQYF. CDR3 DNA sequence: TGTGCCACATTTTTTCCGGGACTAGCGGGAGTGTCCTCCTACGAGCAGTACTTC.

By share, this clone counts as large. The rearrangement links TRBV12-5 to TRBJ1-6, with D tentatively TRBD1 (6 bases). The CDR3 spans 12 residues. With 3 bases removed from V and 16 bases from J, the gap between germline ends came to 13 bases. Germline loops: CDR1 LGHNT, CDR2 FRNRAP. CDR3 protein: CASGFPRTELHF. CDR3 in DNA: TGTGCTAGTGGTTTTCCGAGGACAGAGCTCCACTTT. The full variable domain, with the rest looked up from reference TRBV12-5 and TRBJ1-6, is DARVTQTPRHKVTEMGQEVTMRCQPILGHNTVFWYRQTMMQGLELLAYFRNRAPLDDSGMPKDRFSAEMPDATLATLKIQPSEPRDSAVYFCASGFPRTELHFGNGTRLTVT.

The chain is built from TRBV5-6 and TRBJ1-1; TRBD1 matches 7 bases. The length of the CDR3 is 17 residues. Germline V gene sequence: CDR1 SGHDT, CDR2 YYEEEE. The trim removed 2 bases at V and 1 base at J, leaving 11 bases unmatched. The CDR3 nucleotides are TGTGCCAGCAGCTTCGGTTATCCGGGACAGCGGAACACTGAAGCTTTCTTT. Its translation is CASSFGYPGQRNTEAFF.

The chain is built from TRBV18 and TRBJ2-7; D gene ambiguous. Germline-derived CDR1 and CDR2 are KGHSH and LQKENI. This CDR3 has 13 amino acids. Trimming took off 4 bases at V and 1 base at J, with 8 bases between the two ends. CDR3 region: CASSLKSSYEQYF. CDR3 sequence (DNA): TGTGCCAGCTCACTGAAGAGTTCCTACGAGCAGTACTTC.

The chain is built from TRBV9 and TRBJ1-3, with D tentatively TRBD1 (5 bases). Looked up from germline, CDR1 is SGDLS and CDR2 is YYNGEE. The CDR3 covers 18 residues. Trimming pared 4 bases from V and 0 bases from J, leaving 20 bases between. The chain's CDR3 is CASSPRAPGLNSGNTIYF. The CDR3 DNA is TGTGCCAGCAGCCCTCGGGCCCCGGGACTGAACTCTGGAAACACCATATATTTT.

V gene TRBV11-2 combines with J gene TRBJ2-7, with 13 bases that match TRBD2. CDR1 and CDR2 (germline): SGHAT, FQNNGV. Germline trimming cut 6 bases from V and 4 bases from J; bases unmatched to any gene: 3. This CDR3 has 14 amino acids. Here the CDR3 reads CASSGLAGVYEQYF. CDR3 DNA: TGTGCCAGCAGTGGACTAGCGGGAGTTTACGAGCAGTACTTC.

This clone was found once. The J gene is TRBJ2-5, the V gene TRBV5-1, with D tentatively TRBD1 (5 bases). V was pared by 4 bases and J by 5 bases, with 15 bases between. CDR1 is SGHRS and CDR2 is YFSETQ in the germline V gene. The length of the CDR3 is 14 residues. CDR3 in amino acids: CASSPVAGRETQYF. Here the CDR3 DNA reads TGCGCCAGCAGCCCGGTGGCAGGGCGGGAGACCCAGTACTTC.

The CDR3 nucleotides read TGTGCCAGCAGCCAAGAGATCGGGAGGAACCAAGAGACCCAGTACTTC. Protein product: CASSQEIGRNQETQYF. The chain has TRBV14 and TRBJ2-5; 7 nucleotides agree with TRBD2. Germline V gene lookup returns CDR1 SGHDN and CDR2 FVKESK. J lost 0 bases, V lost 0 bases, and 4 bases had no gene match. This CDR3 is built from 16 residues.

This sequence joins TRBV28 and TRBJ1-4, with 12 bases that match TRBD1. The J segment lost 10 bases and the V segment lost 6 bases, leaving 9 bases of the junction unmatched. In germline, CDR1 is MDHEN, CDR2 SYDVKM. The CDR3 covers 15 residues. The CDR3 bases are TGTGCCAGCAGGGCCCGGGACAGGGGGCTACGAAAACTGTTTTTT. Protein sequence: CASRARDRGLRKLFF.

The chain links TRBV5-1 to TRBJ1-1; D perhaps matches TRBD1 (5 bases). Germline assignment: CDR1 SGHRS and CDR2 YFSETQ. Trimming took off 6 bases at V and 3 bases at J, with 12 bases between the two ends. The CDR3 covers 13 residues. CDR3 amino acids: CASTQGLDTEAFF. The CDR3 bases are TGCGCCAGCACCCAGGGTTTGGACACTGAAGCTTTCTTT.

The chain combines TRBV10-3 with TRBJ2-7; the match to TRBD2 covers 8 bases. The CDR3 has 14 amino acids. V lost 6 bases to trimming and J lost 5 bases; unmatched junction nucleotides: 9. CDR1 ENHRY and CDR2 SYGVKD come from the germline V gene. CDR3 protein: CAIRESGGNHEQYF. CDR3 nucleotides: TGTGCCATCAGAGAGAGCGGGGGAAACCACGAGCAGTACTTC.

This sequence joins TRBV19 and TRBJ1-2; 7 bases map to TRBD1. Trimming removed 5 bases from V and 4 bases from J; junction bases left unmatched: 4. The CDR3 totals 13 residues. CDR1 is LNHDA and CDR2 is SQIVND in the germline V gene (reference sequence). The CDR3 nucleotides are TGTGCCAGTAGTGGGACAGCTAGCTATGGCTACACCTTC. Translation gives CASSGTASYGYTF.